Listed here are 10 T cell receptor beta chains from one sample, sequenced in a study of cytomegalovirus exposure and HLA in healthy donors. PCR involved 60 Vbeta and 13 Jbeta primers. Sequencing was performed with immunoSEQ multiplex PCR; in TCRdb, only in-frame clones are kept and a portion is missing. Of some 150,000 clones in the sample, 70% to 80% were seen once. Sequenced sample: PBMCs. The source is a woman between 50 and 59 years old in good health and CMV-seronegative.

The genes are TRBV7-6 and TRBJ2-7; weak D call: TRBD1 (6 bases). The CDR3 length is 12 residues. The V and J ends lost 4 bases and 6 bases respectively, with 10 bases between them. The germline V gene has CDR1 SGHVS and CDR2 FNYEAQ. The CDR3 DNA reads as TGTGCCAGCAGCTCCAGGGGTGGCGAGCAGTACTTC. Translated, it gives CASSSRGGEQYF.

The chain has TRBV20-1 and TRBJ1-1, with D possibly matching TRBD1 (5 bases). The CDR3 length is 11 residues. The germline V and J ends were trimmed by 5 bases and 6 bases, with 10 bases remaining between them. CDR1 DFQATT and CDR2 SNEGSKA come from the germline V gene (reference sequence). CDR3 in amino acids: CSAPGMAEAFF. CDR3 nucleotides: TGCAGTGCTCCAGGGATGGCTGAAGCTTTCTTT.

The chain links TRBV12-2 to TRBJ2-3; TRBD2, as called in the table, went unchecked against the DNA. TRBV12-2 is termed a pseudogene. The CDR3 totals 17 residues. The CDR3 loop is CASRLALPGLSTDTQYF. The DNA for the CDR3 is TGTGCAAGTCGCTTAGCTCTCCCCGGACTTTCCACAGATACGCAGTATTTT.

This rearrangement joins TRBV6-5 to TRBJ2-1; D ambiguous. The CDR3 runs to 13 residues. Trimming took off 8 bases at V and 6 bases at J, with 14 bases between the two ends. The germline V gene has CDR1 MNHEY and CDR2 SVGAGI. The CDR3 DNA reads TGTGCCAGCCGACAACCGGCAGCCAATGAGCAGTTCTTC. It is translated as CASRQPAANEQFF.

The J gene is TRBJ1-1, the V gene TRBV7-6; 9 nucleotides match TRBD1. Germline CDR1 is SGHVS and CDR2 is FNYEAQ. The CDR3 loop spans 17 amino acids. V was pared by 1 base and J by 0 bases, with 6 bases of the junction left unmatched. The CDR3 nucleotides read TGTGCCAGCAGCTTAGATCCGGGACAGGGCATGAACACTGAAGCTTTCTTT. It encodes CASSLDPGQGMNTEAFF. The whole variable domain, remainder taken from reference TRBV7-6 and TRBJ1-1, is GAGVSQSPRYKVTKRGQDVALRCDPISGHVSLYWYRQALGQGPEFLTYFNYEAQQDKSGLPNDRFSAERPEGSISTLTIQRTEQRDSAMYRCASSLDPGQGMNTEAFFGQGTRLTVV.

The rearrangement links TRBV11-2 to TRBJ2-7; TRBD2 is a possible D gene (6 bases). With 5 bases removed from V and 4 bases from J, the gap between germline ends came to 15 bases. The CDR3 is made up of 14 amino acids. Germline CDR1 and CDR2: SGHAT and FQNNGV. As DNA, the CDR3 is TGTGCCAGCAGCGTCTACCGGACTATTTACGAGCAGTACTTC. This codes for CASSVYRTIYEQYF.

The chain links TRBV19 to TRBJ2-7; D possibly corresponds to TRBD1 (6 bases). Trimming removed 3 bases from V and 5 bases from J, with 8 bases in between. The CDR3 totals 12 residues. Germline lookup yields CDR1 LNHDA and CDR2 SQIVND (reference sequence). In nucleotides, the CDR3 is TGTGCCAGTAGTATCGGGACAAACGAGCAGTACTTC. Translation gives CASSIGTNEQYF.

The rearrangement uses TRBV30 and TRBJ1-3; 7 nucleotides agree with TRBD1. From germline, CDR1 is GTSNPN and CDR2 SVGIG (reference sequence). There are 13 residues in the CDR3. The junction had 4 bases not matched to a gene; V was cut back by 8 bases and J by 0 bases. The DNA for the CDR3 is TGTGCCGTGGGACAGACCTCTGGAAACACCATATATTTT. This gives the protein CAVGQTSGNTIYF. The entire variable domain, with the rest obtained from reference TRBV30 and TRBJ1-3, is as follows: SQTIHQWPATLVQPVGSPLSLECTVEGTSNPNLYWYRQAAGRGLQLLFYSVGIGQISSEVPQNLSASRPQDRQFILSSKKLLLSDSGFYLCAVGQTSGNTIYFGEGSWLTVV.

J is TRBJ2-3 and V is TRBV19; a weak D match, TRBD2 (5 bases). Germline V gene lookup returns CDR1 LNHDA and CDR2 SQIVND (reference sequence). With 3 bases removed from V and 6 bases from J, the gap between germline ends came to 10 bases. This CDR3 spans 13 amino acids. For the CDR3, the DNA is TGTGCCAGTAGTATTTCGGGGTGGGATACGCAGTATTTT. Encoded protein: CASSISGWDTQYF.

The genes are TRBV4-2 and TRBJ1-2; D is possibly TRBD1 (6 bases). Per germline, CDR1 LGHNA and CDR2 YNFKEQ. The length of the CDR3 is 15 residues. V was trimmed by 3 bases and J by 4 bases, leaving 15 bases between them. CDR3 protein: CASSQGGGPAYGYTF. The CDR3 nucleotides read TGTGCCAGCAGCCAGGGGGGGGGCCCGGCCTATGGCTACACCTTC.